The entry that follows covers one TCR beta chain sequence. Noted time point: persistent/refractory GD, antithyroid drugs over 5 years with positive TRAb. The TCR library was made from RNA that had been extracted from PBMCs in TRIzol. Doctors identified Graves' disease using the American Thyroid Association guidelines. This entry belongs to a study of regulatory T cells in long-lasting Graves disease. Relying on iRepertoire HTBI primers and Arm-PCR of CDR3 regions, the team built TCR beta libraries. Using its own MiXCR run on the multiplex PCR reads, TCRdb lists one record per CDR3 protein. The sample includes around 460,000 distinct CDR3 sequences, about 22% of them seen just once. The CDR3 runs 13 residues. Trimming cost V 5 bases and J 7 bases, with 14 bases left between them. Germline V gene data show CDR1 as KGHDR and CDR2 as SFDVKD.

The chain has TRBV24-1 and TRBJ2-7; no firm D call. This receptor was obtained from a female donor with Graves disease. Material: peripheral blood mononuclear cells (PBMCs), obtained when the disease was refractory, from a patient treated with antithyroid drugs. Here the CDR3 DNA reads TGTGCCACCAGTGTCCCTGGCGGTCGGGAGCAGTACTTC. It translates to CATSVPGGREQYF.